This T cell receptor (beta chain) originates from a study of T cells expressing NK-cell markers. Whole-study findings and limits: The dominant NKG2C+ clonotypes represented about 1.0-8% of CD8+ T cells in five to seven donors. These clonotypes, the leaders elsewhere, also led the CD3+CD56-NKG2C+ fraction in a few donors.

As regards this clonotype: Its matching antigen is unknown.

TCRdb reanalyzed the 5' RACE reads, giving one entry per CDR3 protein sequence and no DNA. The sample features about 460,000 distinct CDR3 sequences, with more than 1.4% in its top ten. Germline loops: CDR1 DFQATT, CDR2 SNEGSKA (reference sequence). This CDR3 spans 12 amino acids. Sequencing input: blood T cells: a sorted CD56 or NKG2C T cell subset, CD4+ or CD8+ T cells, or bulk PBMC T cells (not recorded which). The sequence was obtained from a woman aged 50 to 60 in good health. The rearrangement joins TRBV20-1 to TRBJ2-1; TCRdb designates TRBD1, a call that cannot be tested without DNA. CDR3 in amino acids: CRAGGLVNEQFF.